This record covers a single T cell receptor (beta chain). These data belong to a study of T cell responses to AZD1222 COVID-19 vaccine. The repertoire was sequenced with immunoSEQ multiplex PCR; TCRdb's copy has only in-frame clones and lacks some. The sample shows 160,000 or so clones, over 75% of them seen only once. CDR1 is SQVTM and CDR2 is ANQGSEA in the germline V gene. The germline V and J ends were trimmed by 1 base and 1 base, with 10 bases remaining between them. The CDR3 is made up of 14 amino acids. The clonotype originates from an adult who received the AZD1222 COVID-19 vaccine. The chain recombines TRBV29-1 with TRBJ1-1, with D unresolved. Sequences were derived from peripheral blood, sampled 28 days after the second AZD1222 dose. This CDR3 is CSVEVPPENTEAFF. The CDR3 DNA is TGCAGCGTTGAAGTCCCCCCAGAGAACACTGAAGCTTTCTTT.